This TCR beta chain stems from a study of low-dose radiotherapy and immunotherapy resistance in tumors. The germline V gene has CDR1 LGHNA and CDR2 YSLEER. V dropped 3 bases and J dropped 4; count of bases not matched to a gene: 8. There are 16 residues in the CDR3. TRAV and TRBV primers primed cDNA for both TCRalpha and TCRbeta. TCRs were amplified for approximately 21 PCR cycles with a constant-region primer and V-primer adapter. TCRdb re-called the reads through MiXCR, storing one row per CDR3 protein. The table records about 11,000 distinct CDR3 sequences, 60% to 80% of them present only once. The genes are TRBV4-3 and TRBJ2-3; TRBD1 agrees at 9 bases. This sequence originates from a human donor with advanced metastatic prostate, ovarian, gallbladder or colorectal cancer (not recorded which). This table probably holds off-target reads from a library built for another chain. CDR3 nucleotide sequence: TGCGCCAGCAGCCAGGGAGACAGGGGGTACTCAGATACGCAGTATTTT. Translating it yields CASSQGDRGYSDTQYF.